This TCR beta chain was sequenced in a study of T cells in Graves' hyperthyroidism and ophthalmopathy. Study results and caveats: Within blood appeared most thyroid clonotypes that had expanded above 0.001.

The blood sample predates any ophthalmopathy symptoms, coming from first hyperthyroidism diagnosis. The ends lost 8 bases at V and 7 bases at J; junction bases unmatched: 9. CDR1 and CDR2 from the germline V gene are ENHRY and SYGVKD. The CDR3 runs 14 residues. Using RNA transcripts as the source, TCR beta CDR3 regions were amplified. The study used the HTBI primer set for a first-round RT-PCR of the TCR CDR3. MiXCR, applied by TCRdb to the multiplex PCR reads, yields one record per CDR3 protein. This table holds fewer than 400,000 distinct CDR3 sequences, roughly 14% found once. This clonotype was observed many times. The antigen remains undetermined.

This TCR came from a woman aged 18-30 years with Graves' hyperthyroidism that later progressed to Graves' ophthalmopathy. Material: blood. This chain connects TRBV10-3 to TRBJ2-1; TRBD2 matches 9 bases. The CDR3 coding sequence is TGTGCCATCGGGGGACTAGCTGAGGGAAATGAGCAGTTCTTC. Amino acids: CAIGGLAEGNEQFF.